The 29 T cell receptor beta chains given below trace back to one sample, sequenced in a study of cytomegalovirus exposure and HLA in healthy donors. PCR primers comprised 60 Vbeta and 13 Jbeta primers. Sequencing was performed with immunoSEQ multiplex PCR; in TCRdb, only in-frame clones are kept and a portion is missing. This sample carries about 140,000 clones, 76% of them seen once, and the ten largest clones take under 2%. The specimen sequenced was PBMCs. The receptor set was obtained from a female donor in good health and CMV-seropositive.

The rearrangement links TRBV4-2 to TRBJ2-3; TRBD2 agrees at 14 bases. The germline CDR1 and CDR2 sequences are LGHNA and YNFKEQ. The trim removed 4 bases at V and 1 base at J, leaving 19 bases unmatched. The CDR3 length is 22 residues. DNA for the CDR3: TGTGCCAGCAGCCCTAAGGTACCTGACGGGACTAGCGGGAGAGGGGGCACAGATACGCAGTATTTT. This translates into CASSPKVPDGTSGRGGTDTQYF.

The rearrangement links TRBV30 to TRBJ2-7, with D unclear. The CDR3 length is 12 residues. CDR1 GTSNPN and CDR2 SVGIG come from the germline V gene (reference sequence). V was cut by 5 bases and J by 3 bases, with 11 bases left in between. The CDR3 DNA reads TGTGCCTGGGGGCCCTCTCGCTACGAGCAGTACTTC. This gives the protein CAWGPSRYEQYF.

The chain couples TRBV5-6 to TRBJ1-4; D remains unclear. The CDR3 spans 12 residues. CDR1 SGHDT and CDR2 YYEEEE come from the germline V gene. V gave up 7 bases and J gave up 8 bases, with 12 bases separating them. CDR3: CASSREGEKLFF. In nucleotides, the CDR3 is TGTGCCAGCTCCCGGGAAGGAGAAAAACTGTTTTTT.

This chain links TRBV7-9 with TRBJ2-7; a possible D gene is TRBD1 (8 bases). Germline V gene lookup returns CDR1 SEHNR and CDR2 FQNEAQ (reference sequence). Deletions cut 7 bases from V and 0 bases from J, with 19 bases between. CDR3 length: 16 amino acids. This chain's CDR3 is CASTTNRGGSSYEQYF. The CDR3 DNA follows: TGTGCCAGCACGACGAACAGGGGGGGGAGCTCCTACGAGCAGTACTTC.

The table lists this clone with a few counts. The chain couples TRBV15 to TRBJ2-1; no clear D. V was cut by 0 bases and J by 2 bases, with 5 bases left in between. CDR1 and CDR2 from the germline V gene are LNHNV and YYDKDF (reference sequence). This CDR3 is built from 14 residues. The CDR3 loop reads CATSRDIAYNEQFF. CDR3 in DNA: TGTGCCACCAGCAGAGATATTGCCTACAATGAGCAGTTCTTC.

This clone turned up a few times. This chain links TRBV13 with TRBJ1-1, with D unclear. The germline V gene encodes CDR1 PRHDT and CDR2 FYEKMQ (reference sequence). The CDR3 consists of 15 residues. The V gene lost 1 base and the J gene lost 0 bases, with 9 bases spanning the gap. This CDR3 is CASSLEEGLNTEAFF. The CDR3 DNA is TGTGCCAGCAGCTTAGAAGAGGGCCTGAACACTGAAGCTTTCTTT.

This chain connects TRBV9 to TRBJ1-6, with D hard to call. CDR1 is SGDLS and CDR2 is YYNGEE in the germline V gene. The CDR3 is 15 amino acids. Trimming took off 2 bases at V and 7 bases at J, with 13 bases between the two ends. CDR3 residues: CASSVLGGGNSPLHF. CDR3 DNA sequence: TGTGCCAGCAGCGTTCTGGGAGGAGGGAATTCACCCCTCCACTTT.

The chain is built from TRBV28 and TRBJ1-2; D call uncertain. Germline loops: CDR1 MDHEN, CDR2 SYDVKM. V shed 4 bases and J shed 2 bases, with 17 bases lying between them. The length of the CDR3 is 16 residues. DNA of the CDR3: TGTGCCAGCAGTTCCCAGGCTGAAAATTGGAACTATGGCTACACCTTC. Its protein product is CASSSQAENWNYGYTF.

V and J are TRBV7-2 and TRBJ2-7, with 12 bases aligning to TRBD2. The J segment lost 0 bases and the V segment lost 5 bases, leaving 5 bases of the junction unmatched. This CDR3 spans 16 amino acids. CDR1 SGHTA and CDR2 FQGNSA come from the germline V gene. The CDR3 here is CASSILAGGTSYEQYF. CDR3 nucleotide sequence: TGTGCCAGCAGCATCCTAGCGGGAGGGACCTCCTACGAGCAGTACTTC.

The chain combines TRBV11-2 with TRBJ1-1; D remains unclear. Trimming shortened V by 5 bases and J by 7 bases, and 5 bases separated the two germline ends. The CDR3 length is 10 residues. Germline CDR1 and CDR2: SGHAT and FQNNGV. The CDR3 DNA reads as TGTGCCAGCAGCGCAGGTGAAGCTTTCTTT. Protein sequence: CASSAGEAFF.

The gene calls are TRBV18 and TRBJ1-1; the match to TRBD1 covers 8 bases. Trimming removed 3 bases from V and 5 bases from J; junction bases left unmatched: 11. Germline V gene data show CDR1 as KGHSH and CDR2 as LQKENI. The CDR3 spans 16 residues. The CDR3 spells CASSPFSSGGRTEAFF. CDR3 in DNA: TGTGCCAGCTCACCGTTCTCATCAGGGGGCCGGACTGAAGCTTTCTTT.

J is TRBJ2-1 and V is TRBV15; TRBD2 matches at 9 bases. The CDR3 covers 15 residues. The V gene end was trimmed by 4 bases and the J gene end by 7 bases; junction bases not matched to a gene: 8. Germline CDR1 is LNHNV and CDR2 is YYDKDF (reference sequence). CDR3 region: CATSNPAGGNNEQFF. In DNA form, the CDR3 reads TGTGCCACCAGCAACCCAGCGGGAGGAAATAATGAGCAGTTCTTC.

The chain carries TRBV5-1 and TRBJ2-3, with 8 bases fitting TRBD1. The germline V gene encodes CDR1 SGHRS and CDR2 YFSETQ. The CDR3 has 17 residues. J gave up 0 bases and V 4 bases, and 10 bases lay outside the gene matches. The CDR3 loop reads CASSRTMDRVSTDTQYF. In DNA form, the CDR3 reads TGCGCCAGCAGCCGTACCATGGACAGGGTGAGCACAGATACGCAGTATTTT. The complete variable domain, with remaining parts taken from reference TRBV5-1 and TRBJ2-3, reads KAGVTQTPRYLIKTRGQQVTLSCSPISGHRSVSWYQQTPGQGLQFLFEYFSETQRNKGNFPGRFSGRQFSNSRSEMNVSTLELGDSALYLCASSRTMDRVSTDTQYFGPGTRLTVL.

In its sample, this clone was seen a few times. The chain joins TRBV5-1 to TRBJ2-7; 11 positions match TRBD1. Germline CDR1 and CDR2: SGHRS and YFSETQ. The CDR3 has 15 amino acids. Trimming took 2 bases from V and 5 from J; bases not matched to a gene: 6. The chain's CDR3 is CASSLGTGGIHEQYF. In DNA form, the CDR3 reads TGCGCCAGCAGCTTAGGGACAGGGGGGATCCACGAGCAGTACTTC. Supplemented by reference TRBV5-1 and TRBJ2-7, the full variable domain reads KAGVTQTPRYLIKTRGQQVTLSCSPISGHRSVSWYQQTPGQGLQFLFEYFSETQRNKGNFPGRFSGRQFSNSRSEMNVSTLELGDSALYLCASSLGTGGIHEQYFGPGTRLTVT.

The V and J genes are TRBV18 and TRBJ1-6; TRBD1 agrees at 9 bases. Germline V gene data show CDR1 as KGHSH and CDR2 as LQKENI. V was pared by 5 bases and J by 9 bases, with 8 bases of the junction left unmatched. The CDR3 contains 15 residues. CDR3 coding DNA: TGTGCCAGCTCAACCAGGGGACAGGGTAGTTCACCCCTCCACTTT. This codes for CASSTRGQGSSPLHF.

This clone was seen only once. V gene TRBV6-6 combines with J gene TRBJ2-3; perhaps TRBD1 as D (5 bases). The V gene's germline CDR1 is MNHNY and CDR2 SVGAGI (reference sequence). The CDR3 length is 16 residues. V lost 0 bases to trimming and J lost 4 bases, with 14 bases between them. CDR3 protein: CASSYSSGRAADTQYF. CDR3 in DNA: TGTGCCAGCAGTTACTCGAGTGGCAGGGCGGCAGATACGCAGTATTTT.

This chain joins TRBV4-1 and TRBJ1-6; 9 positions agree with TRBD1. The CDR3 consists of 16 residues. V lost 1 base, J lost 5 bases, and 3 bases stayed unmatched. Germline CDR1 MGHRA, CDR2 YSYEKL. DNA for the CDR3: TGCGCCAGCAGCCAAGGACAGGGGGTGAATAATTCACCCCTCCACTTT. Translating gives CASSQGQGVNNSPLHF.

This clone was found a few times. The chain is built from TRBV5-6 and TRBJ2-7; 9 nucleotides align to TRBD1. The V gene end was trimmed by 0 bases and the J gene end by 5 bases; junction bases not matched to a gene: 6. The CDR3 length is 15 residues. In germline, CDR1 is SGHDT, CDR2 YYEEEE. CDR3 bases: TGTGCCAGCAGCTTGGTTCCGGGACAGGGTGACGAGCAGTACTTC. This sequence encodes CASSLVPGQGDEQYF.

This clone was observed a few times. The CDR3 reads CASRAPGLATDTQYF. The CDR3 DNA reads as TGTGCCAGCAGGGCACCGGGACTAGCCACAGATACGCAGTATTTT. The V gene is TRBV5-4, the J gene TRBJ2-3, with TRBD2 identical over 9 bases. Germline CDR1 SGHNT, CDR2 YYREEE (reference sequence). J gave up 2 bases and V 5 bases, and 6 bases lay outside the gene matches. This CDR3 comprises 15 residues.

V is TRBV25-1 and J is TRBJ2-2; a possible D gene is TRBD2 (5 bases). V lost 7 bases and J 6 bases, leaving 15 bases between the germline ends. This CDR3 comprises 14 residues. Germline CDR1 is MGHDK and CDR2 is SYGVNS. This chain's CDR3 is CASKPRGFAGELFF. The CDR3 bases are TGTGCCAGCAAACCTAGAGGGTTTGCCGGGGAGCTGTTTTTT.

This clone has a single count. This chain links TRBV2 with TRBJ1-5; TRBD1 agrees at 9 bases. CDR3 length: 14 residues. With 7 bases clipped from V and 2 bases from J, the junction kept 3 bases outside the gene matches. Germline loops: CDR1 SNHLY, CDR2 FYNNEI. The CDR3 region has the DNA TGTGCCAGCATCCGGGACAGGGGCAATCAGCCCCAGCATTTT. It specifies CASIRDRGNQPQHF.

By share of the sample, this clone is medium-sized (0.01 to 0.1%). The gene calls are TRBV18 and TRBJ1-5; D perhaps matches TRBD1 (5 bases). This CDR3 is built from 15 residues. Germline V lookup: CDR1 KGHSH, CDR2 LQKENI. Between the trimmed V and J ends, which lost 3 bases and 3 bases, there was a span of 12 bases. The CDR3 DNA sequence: TGTGCCAGCTCACCCGGCAGGGCGATCAATCAGCCCCAGCATTTT. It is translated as CASSPGRAINQPQHF.

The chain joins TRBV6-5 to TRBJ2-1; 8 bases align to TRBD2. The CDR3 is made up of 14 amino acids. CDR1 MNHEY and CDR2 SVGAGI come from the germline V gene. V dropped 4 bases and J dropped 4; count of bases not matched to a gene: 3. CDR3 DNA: TGTGCCAGCAGTTCGGCTAGCGGGTACAATGAGCAGTTCTTC. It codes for CASSSASGYNEQFF.

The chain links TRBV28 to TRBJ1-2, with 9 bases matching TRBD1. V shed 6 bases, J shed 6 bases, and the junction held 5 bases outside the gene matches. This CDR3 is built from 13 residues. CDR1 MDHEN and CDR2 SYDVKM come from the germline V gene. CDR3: CASRAGTGNGYTF. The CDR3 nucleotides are TGTGCCAGCAGGGCCGGGACAGGGAATGGCTACACCTTC.

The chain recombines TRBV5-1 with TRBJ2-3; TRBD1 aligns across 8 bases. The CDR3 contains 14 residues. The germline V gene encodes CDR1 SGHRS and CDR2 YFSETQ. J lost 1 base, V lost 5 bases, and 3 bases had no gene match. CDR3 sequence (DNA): TGCGCCAGCAGTCAGGACAGGGGCACAGATACGCAGTATTTT. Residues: CASSQDRGTDTQYF.

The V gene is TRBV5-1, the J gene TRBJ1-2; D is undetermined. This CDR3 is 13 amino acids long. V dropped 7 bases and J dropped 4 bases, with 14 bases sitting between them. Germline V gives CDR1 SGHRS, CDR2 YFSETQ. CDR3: CASGEDPGYGYTF. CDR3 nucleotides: TGCGCCAGCGGAGAAGATCCCGGCTATGGCTACACCTTC.

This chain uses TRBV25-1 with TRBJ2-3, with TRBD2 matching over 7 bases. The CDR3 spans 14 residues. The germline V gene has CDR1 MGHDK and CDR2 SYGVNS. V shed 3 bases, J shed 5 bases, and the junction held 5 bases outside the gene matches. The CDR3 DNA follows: TGTGCCAGCAGTGAGAGCGGGGCCGAAGATACGCAGTATTTT. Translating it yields CASSESGAEDTQYF.

The CDR3 reads CASNRRTSLYEQYF. The CDR3 DNA follows: TGTGCCAGCAATAGGAGAACTTCCCTCTACGAGCAGTACTTC. The chain joins TRBV6-5 to TRBJ2-7; D gene ambiguous. The CDR3 covers 14 residues. Trimming took 7 bases from V and 3 from J, leaving 16 bases between them. Looked up from germline, CDR1 is MNHEY and CDR2 is SVGAGI.

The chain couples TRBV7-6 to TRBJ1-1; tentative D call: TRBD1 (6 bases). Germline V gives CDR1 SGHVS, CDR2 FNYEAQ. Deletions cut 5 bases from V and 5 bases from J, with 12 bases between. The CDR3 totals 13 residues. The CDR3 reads CASSLQRGTEAFF. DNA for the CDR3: TGTGCCAGCAGCCTACAGAGGGGGACTGAAGCTTTCTTT.